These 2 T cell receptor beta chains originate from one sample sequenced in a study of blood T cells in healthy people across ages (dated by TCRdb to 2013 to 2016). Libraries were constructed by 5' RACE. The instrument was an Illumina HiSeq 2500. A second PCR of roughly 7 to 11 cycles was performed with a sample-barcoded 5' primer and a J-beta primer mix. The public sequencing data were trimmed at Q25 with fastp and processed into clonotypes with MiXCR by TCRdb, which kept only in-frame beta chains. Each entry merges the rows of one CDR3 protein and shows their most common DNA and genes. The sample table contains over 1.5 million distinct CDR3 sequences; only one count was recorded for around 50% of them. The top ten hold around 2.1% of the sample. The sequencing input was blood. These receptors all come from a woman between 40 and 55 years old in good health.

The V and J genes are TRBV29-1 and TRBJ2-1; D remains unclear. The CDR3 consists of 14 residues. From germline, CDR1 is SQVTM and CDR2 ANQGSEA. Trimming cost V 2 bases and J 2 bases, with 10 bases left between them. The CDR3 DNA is TGCAGCGTTGAAAGGAGCGTCCCCTACAATGAGCAGTTCTTC. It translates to CSVERSVPYNEQFF.

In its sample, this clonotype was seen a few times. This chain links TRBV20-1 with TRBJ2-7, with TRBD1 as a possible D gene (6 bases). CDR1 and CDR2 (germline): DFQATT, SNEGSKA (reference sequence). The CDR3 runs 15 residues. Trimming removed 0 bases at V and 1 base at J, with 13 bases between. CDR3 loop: CSARELGGLSYEQYF. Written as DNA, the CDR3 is TGCAGTGCTAGAGAACTTGGGGGCCTGTCCTACGAGCAGTACTTC.